Presented here are 5 T cell receptor beta chains from one specimen sequenced in a study of a mutant IDH1 vaccine in newly diagnosed glioma (dated by TCRdb to the early 2020s). No antigens are known for them. The library was built by means of the immunoSEQ multiplex PCR assay. Here the immuneACCESS table is served through TCRdb, limited to in-frame sequences with V and J called. Missing clones are a known gap in these copies; in checked studies unresolved V genes cover under half, and the rest lacks a known reason. This sample is represented by tens of thousands of clones; 75% to 85% of them were singletons. Together, the top ten hold roughly 5.7% of the sample. What the time point label conveys for this sample: week 11, during vaccination. Every vaccine dose consisted of 300 ug of a 20-mer mutant IDH1 peptide in Montanide, administered subcutaneously together with topical imiquimod. This material consisted of PBMCs, taken from a glioma patient whose treatment included an IDH1 peptide vaccine. The source of these receptors is a man aged 50 or older with glioma.

The gene calls are TRBV7-9 and TRBJ2-3, with D uncertain. Germline lookup yields CDR1 SEHNR and CDR2 FQNEAQ (reference sequence). CDR3 size: 15 residues. The germline V and J ends were trimmed by 5 bases and 7 bases, with 19 bases remaining between them. The CDR3 nucleotides read TGTGCCAGCAGCCCACCGTTCAGGATGGGAAATACGCAGTATTTT. As protein: CASSPPFRMGNTQYF.

The V and J genes are TRBV19 and TRBJ2-7; D gene uncertain. The CDR3 is 18 residues long. Germline-derived CDR1 and CDR2 are LNHDA and SQIVND (reference sequence). Trimming removed 4 bases from V and 0 bases from J, with 22 bases in between. The CDR3 DNA reads as TGTGCCAGTAGTAAAGATTCGATGTTGGGCTACATCTCCTACGAGCAGTACTTC. Protein product: CASSKDSMLGYISYEQYF.

The chain carries TRBV5-6 and TRBJ1-3, with unresolved D. V gave up 4 bases and J gave up 4 bases, with 12 bases separating them. This CDR3 comprises 14 residues. Germline CDR1 is SGHDT and CDR2 is YYEEEE. DNA for the CDR3: TGTGCCAGCAGCGTGGGAGGACCCGGAAACACCATATATTTT. Translating it yields CASSVGGPGNTIYF.

This chain uses TRBV7-9 with TRBJ1-2; maybe TRBD1 (6 bases). Germline V CDR1 and CDR2: SEHNR, FQNEAQ (reference sequence). The CDR3 is made up of 14 amino acids. V dropped 6 bases and J dropped 5 bases, with 16 bases sitting between them. The CDR3 DNA follows: TGTGCCAGCAGACCTACGGGCAGGGGATATGGCTACACCTTC. Translated: CASRPTGRGYGYTF.

This clone was observed a single time. This chain links TRBV29-1 with TRBJ1-2, with a weak D call TRBD1 (5 bases). The CDR3 extends over 11 amino acids. Germline V lookup: CDR1 SQVTM, CDR2 ANQGSEA. The germline V and J ends were trimmed by 7 bases and 6 bases, with 12 bases remaining between them. CDR3 in amino acids: CSAKEGDGYTF. CDR3 nucleotide sequence: TGCAGCGCAAAAGAAGGGGATGGCTACACCTTC.